A selection of T cell receptor beta chains follows, all from one sample in a study of a mutant IDH1 vaccine in newly diagnosed glioma. Their antigen targets remain unknown. Produced via immunoSEQ multiplex PCR; TCRdb's table is partial and in-frame only. The top ten hold approximately 8.1% of the sample, which has 45,000 to 65,000 clones, roughly 81% seen once. The sequenced sample was PBMCs, obtained from a glioma patient whose treatment included an IDH1 peptide vaccine. The receptors were gathered from a woman aged 40-49 years with glioma. Some clones in this sample may be carry-over from other donors' samples. CDR3s include the opening cysteine and the closing phenylalanine or tryptophan. The order of the fields is clone size, D gene, V gene, J gene, CDR3 protein, CDR3 DNA. A D gene is named only where the DNA matches it firmly. Only part of the rows carry a size: once, few, many, or a class if the clone is expanded.

clone_size: NA; d_call: NA; v_call: TRBV4-3; j_call: TRBJ1-1; cdr3_aa: CASSQALRVREGTEAFF; cdr3_nt: TGCGCCAGCAGCCAAGCCCTCCGGGTCAGGGAGGGCACTGAAGCTTTCTTT
clone_size: NA; d_call: TRBD1; v_call: TRBV29-1; j_call: TRBJ2-1; cdr3_aa: CSAGTALYNEQFF; cdr3_nt: TGCAGCGCTGGGACAGCATTATACAATGAGCAGTTCTTC
clone_size: NA; d_call: NA; v_call: TRBV27; j_call: TRBJ1-4; cdr3_aa: CASSLRGFNEKLFF; cdr3_nt: TGTGCCAGCAGTTTGAGGGGGTTTAATGAAAAACTGTTTTTT
clone_size: NA; d_call: TRBD2; v_call: TRBV9; j_call: TRBJ2-1; cdr3_aa: CASSRSGTSANEQFF; cdr3_nt: TGTGCCAGCAGCCGCTCCGGGACTAGCGCGAATGAGCAGTTCTTC
clone_size: NA; d_call: NA; v_call: TRBV2; j_call: TRBJ1-6; cdr3_aa: CASKLDRISSYNSPLHF; cdr3_nt: TGTGCCAGCAAACTGGACAGAATAAGCTCCTATAATTCACCCCTCCACTTT
clone_size: few; d_call: NA; v_call: TRBV9; j_call: TRBJ1-1; cdr3_aa: CASSVADIPMNTEAFF; cdr3_nt: TGTGCCAGCAGCGTAGCTGACATTCCTATGAACACTGAAGCTTTCTTT
clone_size: NA; d_call: NA; v_call: TRBV30; j_call: TRBJ1-6; cdr3_aa: CAWSVRRGSGSPLHF; cdr3_nt: TGTGCCTGGAGTGTACGTAGAGGGTCCGGTTCACCCCTCCACTTT
clone_size: NA; d_call: NA; v_call: TRBV7-9; j_call: TRBJ1-3; cdr3_aa: CAGPGRSGNTIYF; cdr3_nt: TGTGCCGGTCCCGGCCGCTCTGGAAACACCATATATTTT
clone_size: NA; d_call: NA; v_call: TRBV5-4; j_call: TRBJ2-1; cdr3_aa: CASSHMGGTANEQFF; cdr3_nt: TGTGCCAGCAGCCATATGGGAGGGACAGCCAATGAGCAGTTCTTC
clone_size: NA; d_call: TRBD2; v_call: TRBV6-6; j_call: TRBJ2-5; cdr3_aa: CASTPLGSGVRETQYF; cdr3_nt: TGTGCCAGCACCCCGCTAGGTAGCGGGGTTAGGGAGACCCAGTACTTC
clone_size: NA; d_call: TRBD1; v_call: TRBV2; j_call: TRBJ1-2; cdr3_aa: CASTGTGDYGYTF; cdr3_nt: TGTGCCAGCACCGGGACAGGTGACTATGGCTACACCTTC
clone_size: NA; d_call: TRBD1; v_call: TRBV18; j_call: TRBJ1-1; cdr3_aa: CASSYYRDRATFF; cdr3_nt: TGTGCCAGCTCGTATTACCGGGACAGGGCAACTTTCTTT
clone_size: NA; d_call: NA; v_call: TRBV10-3; j_call: TRBJ1-3; cdr3_aa: CAISAASGNTIYF; cdr3_nt: TGTGCCATCAGTGCAGCCTCTGGAAACACCATATATTTT
clone_size: NA; d_call: TRBD1; v_call: TRBV5-1; j_call: TRBJ2-7; cdr3_aa: CASREPGGIYEQYF; cdr3_nt: TGCGCCAGCAGGGAACCAGGGGGCATCTACGAGCAGTACTTC
clone_size: few; d_call: NA; v_call: TRBV30; j_call: TRBJ1-1; cdr3_aa: CAWSVARGTEAFF; cdr3_nt: TGTGCCTGGAGTGTGGCGCGGGGCACTGAAGCTTTCTTT
clone_size: NA; d_call: NA; v_call: TRBV6-1; j_call: TRBJ1-2; cdr3_aa: CASSEVIRAGGYGYTF; cdr3_nt: TGTGCCAGCAGTGAAGTAATTCGAGCGGGGGGCTATGGCTACACCTTC
clone_size: NA; d_call: TRBD1; v_call: TRBV18; j_call: TRBJ2-5; cdr3_aa: CASSDDRALGTQYF; cdr3_nt: TGTGCCAGCTCAGACGACAGGGCGTTAGGGACCCAGTACTTC
clone_size: NA; d_call: TRBD1; v_call: TRBV18; j_call: TRBJ2-5; cdr3_aa: CASSPGDRGREETQYF; cdr3_nt: TGTGCCAGCTCACCGGGGGACAGGGGGCGCGAGGAGACCCAGTACTTC